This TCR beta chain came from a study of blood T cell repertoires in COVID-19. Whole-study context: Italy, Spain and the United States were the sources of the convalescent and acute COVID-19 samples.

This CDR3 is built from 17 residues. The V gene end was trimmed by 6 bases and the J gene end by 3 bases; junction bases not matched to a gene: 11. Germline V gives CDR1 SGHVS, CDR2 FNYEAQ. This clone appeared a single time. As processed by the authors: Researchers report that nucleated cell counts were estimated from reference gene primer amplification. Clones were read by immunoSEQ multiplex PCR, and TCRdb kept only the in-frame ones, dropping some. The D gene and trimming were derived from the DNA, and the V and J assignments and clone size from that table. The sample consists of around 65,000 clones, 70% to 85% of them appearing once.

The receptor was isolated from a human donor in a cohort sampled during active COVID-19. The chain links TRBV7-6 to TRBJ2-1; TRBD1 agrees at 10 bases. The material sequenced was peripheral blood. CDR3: CASRSGSGTGVYNEQFF. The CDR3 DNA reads TGTGCCAGCAGGAGCGGGAGCGGGACAGGGGTCTACAATGAGCAGTTCTTC.